The 14 T cell receptor beta chains below all came from one sample that was sequenced in a study of blood T cell repertoires in COVID-19. Assay: immunoSEQ multiplex PCR; the TCRdb copy retains only in-frame clones and omits some. The table includes 180,000 or so clones, 86% detected once. Sequencing was done on a sample of peripheral blood. The receptors were sampled from a woman aged 60-75 years with COVID-19, enrolled during active disease.

CDR3 protein: CASRRLVLTDTQYF. CDR3 nucleotides: TGTGCCAGCAGAAGACTAGTGCTCACAGATACGCAGTATTTT. The chain recombines TRBV6-5 with TRBJ2-3, with D possibly TRBD2 on 6 matching bases. The germline gives CDR1 MNHEY, CDR2 SVGAGI. The CDR3 extends over 14 amino acids. V shed 6 bases and J shed 2 bases, with 12 bases lying between them.

V is TRBV29-1 and J is TRBJ2-7; TRBD2 agrees at 9 bases. V trimming: 6 bases; J trimming: 2 bases; junction bases outside the gene matches: 11. Germline CDR1 and CDR2: SQVTM and ANQGSEA. The CDR3 contains 15 residues. CDR3 coding DNA: TGCAGCGTGGTGAAGGGCGGGAGGGTAGCCTACGAGCAGTACTTC. It yields the protein CSVVKGGRVAYEQYF.

This chain links TRBV7-6 with TRBJ1-2, with D tentatively TRBD1 (5 bases). There are 14 residues in the CDR3. The germline V and J ends were trimmed by 0 bases and 4 bases, with 9 bases remaining between them. CDR1 is SGHVS, CDR2 FNYEAQ, per germline. DNA of the CDR3: TGTGCCAGCAGCTTAGCCGGGCAGGGCTATGGCTACACCTTC. It yields the protein CASSLAGQGYGYTF. The variable domain in full, completed from reference TRBV7-6 and TRBJ1-2, reads GAGVSQSPRYKVTKRGQDVALRCDPISGHVSLYWYRQALGQGPEFLTYFNYEAQQDKSGLPNDRFSAERPEGSISTLTIQRTEQRDSAMYRCASSLAGQGYGYTFGSGTRLTVV.

The chain employs TRBV5-6 and TRBJ2-5, with 11 nucleotides matching TRBD1. Germline V gene lookup returns CDR1 SGHDT and CDR2 YYEEEE. CDR3 length: 16 amino acids. With 4 bases clipped from V and 4 bases from J, the junction kept 9 bases outside the gene matches. CDR3 residues: CASSQDRGRIGETQYF. CDR3 DNA sequence: TGTGCCAGCAGCCAGGACAGGGGGCGCATCGGAGAGACCCAGTACTTC. The whole variable domain, filled in from reference TRBV5-6 and TRBJ2-5, reads DAGVTQSPTHLIKTRGQQVTLRCSPKSGHDTVSWYQQALGQGPQFIFQYYEEEERQRGNFPDRFSGHQFPNYSSELNVNALLLGDSALYLCASSQDRGRIGETQYFGPGTRLLVL.

This clone occurred once. The V call is TRBV7-3, the J call TRBJ2-7, with 7 bases aligning to TRBD1. The CDR3 totals 15 residues. CDR1 is SGHTA, CDR2 FQGTGA, per germline. The junction had 10 bases not matched to a gene; V was cut back by 5 bases and J by 3 bases. The CDR3 sequence is CASSLQTGKIYEQYF. The DNA of the CDR3 is TGTGCCAGCAGCCTCCAGACAGGGAAGATCTACGAGCAGTACTTC.

This clone was recorded a few times. The chain employs TRBV28 and TRBJ1-1; D is unclear. Trimming took 3 bases from V and 1 from J, leaving 6 bases between them. The CDR3 sequence is 13 residues long. Germline V CDR1 and CDR2: MDHEN, SYDVKM. CDR3 residues: CASSFSWNTEAFF. The CDR3 nucleotides are TGTGCCAGCAGTTTCTCCTGGAACACTGAAGCTTTCTTT.

V and J are TRBV27 and TRBJ2-1; 7 nucleotides match TRBD2. With 8 bases clipped from V and 7 bases from J, the junction kept 8 bases outside the gene matches. Germline loops: CDR1 MNHEY, CDR2 SMNVEV (reference sequence). The CDR3 has 13 residues. The CDR3 reads CASVYREGNEQFF. The CDR3 bases are TGTGCCAGCGTATATAGGGAGGGGAATGAGCAGTTCTTC.

The chain uses TRBV24-1 and TRBJ1-5, with D tentatively TRBD1 (6 bases). Germline lookup yields CDR1 KGHDR and CDR2 SFDVKD. The length of the CDR3 is 14 residues. Trimming pared 5 bases from V and 5 bases from J, leaving 12 bases between. The CDR3 DNA follows: TGTGCCACCAGTGCCACAGGGACGGATCAGCCCCAGCATTTT. Its translation is CATSATGTDQPQHF.

The rearrangement links TRBV6-5 to TRBJ2-5, with D possibly TRBD1 on 6 matching bases. The CDR3 covers 15 residues. Trimming removed 6 bases from V and 4 bases from J, with 18 bases in between. The germline CDR1 and CDR2 sequences are MNHEY and SVGAGI. DNA for the CDR3: TGTGCCAGCAGCGAGCCTCTTACAGGGTTAGAGACCCAGTACTTC. Translated: CASSEPLTGLETQYF.

The chain has TRBV11-2 and TRBJ2-3; 8 nucleotides agree with TRBD2. The germline CDR1 and CDR2 sequences are SGHAT and FQNNGV. With 0 bases clipped from V and 8 bases from J, the junction kept 1 base outside the gene matches. The CDR3 has 13 amino acids. CDR3 bases: TGTGCCAGCAGCTTAGACGGGACTAGTACGCAGTATTTT. Translation: CASSLDGTSTQYF. The whole variable domain, filled in from reference TRBV11-2 and TRBJ2-3, reads EAGVAQSPRYKIIEKRQSVAFWCNPISGHATLYWYQQILGQGPKLLIQFQNNGVVDDSQLPKDRFSAERLKGVDSTLKIQPAKLEDSAVYLCASSLDGTSTQYFGPGTRLTVL.

In nucleotides, the CDR3 is TGTGCCAGTAGTATCGGCAGGGGGCATGGCTACACCTTC. It yields the protein CASSIGRGHGYTF. The J gene is TRBJ1-2, the V gene TRBV19, with 8 bases matching TRBD1. The CDR3 contains 13 residues. The V gene end was trimmed by 3 bases and the J gene end by 6 bases; junction bases not matched to a gene: 3. The germline CDR1 and CDR2 sequences are LNHDA and SQIVND (reference sequence).

The gene calls are TRBV7-2 and TRBJ1-5; D not certain. CDR3 length: 15 amino acids. CDR1 and CDR2 (germline): SGHTA, FQGNSA. Trimming left V 0 bases short and J 3 bases short, with 9 bases between. The CDR3 is CASSLAATANQPQHF. CDR3 sequence (DNA): TGTGCCAGCAGCTTAGCGGCCACAGCCAATCAGCCCCAGCATTTT. The whole variable domain, filled in from reference TRBV7-2 and TRBJ1-5, reads GAGVSQSPSNKVTEKGKDVELRCDPISGHTALYWYRQSLGQGLEFLIYFQGNSAPDKSGLPSDRFSAERTGGSVSTLTIQRTQQEDSAVYLCASSLAATANQPQHFGDGTRLSIL.

The gene calls are TRBV19 and TRBJ1-1; TRBD1 aligns across 7 bases. Unmatched junction bases numbered 7, after V lost 5 bases and J lost 10 bases. CDR1 is LNHDA and CDR2 is SQIVND in the germline V gene (reference sequence). The CDR3 runs to 12 residues. The CDR3, as DNA: TGTGCCAGTAGTGAGGGGGCAACGGGAGCTTTCTTT. It specifies CASSEGATGAFF.

The chain links TRBV5-1 to TRBJ2-7, with TRBD2 identical over 9 bases. Germline V lookup: CDR1 SGHRS, CDR2 YFSETQ. The CDR3 loop spans 13 amino acids. After removal of 7 bases from V and 4 bases from J, the junction contained 6 bases not matched to a gene. This chain's CDR3 is CASRTSEAYEQYF. CDR3 coding DNA: TGCGCCAGCCGGACTAGCGAGGCATACGAGCAGTACTTC. The whole variable domain, remainder taken from reference TRBV5-1 and TRBJ2-7, is KAGVTQTPRYLIKTRGQQVTLSCSPISGHRSVSWYQQTPGQGLQFLFEYFSETQRNKGNFPGRFSGRQFSNSRSEMNVSTLELGDSALYLCASRTSEAYEQYFGPGTRLTVT.